This T cell receptor beta chain was documented in a study of blood T cell repertoires in COVID-19. On the study more broadly: Specimens from acute and convalescent COVID-19 originated in the United States, Italy and Spain. From T cells, B-cell-depleted T cells, or PBMCs came the material, which was cDNA or gDNA.

In the original workflow: Amplification of reference gene primers provided the estimated nucleated cell counts. Profiling relied on immunoSEQ multiplex PCR, and the TCRdb table lists in-frame clones only, not all of them. V and J calls plus clone size are reproduced from that table; the DNA served to infer D and trimming. The data show a few hundred thousand clones, about 87% seen once. This CDR3 is 14 amino acids long. The V and J ends lost 1 base and 14 bases, in that order; junction bases with no gene match: 7. Germline lookup yields CDR1 LGHDT and CDR2 YNNKEL (reference sequence). This TCR came from a woman between 50 and 59 years old who had recovered from COVID-19. The chain recombines TRBV3-1 (or the pseudogene TRBV3-2) with TRBJ1-6; the match to TRBD1 covers 8 bases. The sample consisted of peripheral blood. CDR3: CASSQGRGQGALHF. The CDR3 DNA is TGTGCCAGCAGCCAAGGTAGAGGACAGGGCGCCCTCCACTTT.